These 25 T cell receptor beta chains share one sample of origin, sequenced in a study of control samples from healthy donors and cancer patients. TCRdb's copy holds only in-frame clones and misses some; the assay was immunoSEQ multiplex PCR. This table has roughly 130,000 clones, 80% to 95% appearing once. The sequenced material came from blood. These receptors were taken from a man aged 30 to 45 in good health.

This chain connects TRBV5-4 to TRBJ2-3; 10 bases map to TRBD1. CDR1 and CDR2 (germline): SGHNT, YYREEE (reference sequence). The CDR3 spans 17 residues. The V and J ends lost 0 bases and 0 bases, in that order; junction bases with no gene match: 4. The CDR3, as DNA: TGTGCCAGCAGCTTGGATATGGGACAGGGGAGCACAGATACGCAGTATTTT. Its protein product is CASSLDMGQGSTDTQYF. Full variable domain (rest looked up from reference TRBV5-4 and TRBJ2-3): ETGVTQSPTHLIKTRGQQVTLRCSSQSGHNTVSWYQQALGQGPQFIFQYYREEENGRGNFPPRFSGLQFPNYSSELNVNALELDDSALYLCASSLDMGQGSTDTQYFGPGTRLTVL.

The V and J genes are TRBV6-6 and TRBJ1-4; 7 nucleotides line up with TRBD1. The germline V gene has CDR1 MNHNY and CDR2 SVGAGI (reference sequence). J was trimmed by 3 bases and V by 7 bases; bases with no gene match: 2. The CDR3 spans 13 residues. The CDR3 here is CASNRGANEKLFF. The CDR3 coding sequence is TGTGCCAGCAACAGGGGCGCTAATGAAAAACTGTTTTTT.

This clone was seen a handful of times. J is TRBJ2-5 and V is TRBV3-1 (or the pseudogene TRBV3-2); a weak D match, TRBD1 (6 bases). Trimming shortened V by 5 bases and J by 4 bases, and 23 bases separated the two germline ends. Germline V CDR1 and CDR2: LGHDT, YNNKEL (reference sequence). The CDR3 length is 17 residues. The CDR3 bases are TGTGCCAGCAGCAAAATGACAGGACCCGCTGAGGGAGAGACCCAGTACTTC. As protein: CASSKMTGPAEGETQYF.

The chain carries TRBV7-2 and TRBJ2-1; tentative D call: TRBD1 (5 bases). V lost 5 bases and J 6 bases, leaving 14 bases between the germline ends. CDR3 length: 14 amino acids. Germline CDR1 and CDR2: SGHTA and FQGNSA. CDR3 coding DNA: TGTGCCAGCAGCATCAGTAGGGGCGTCAATGAGCAGTTCTTC. This sequence encodes CASSISRGVNEQFF.

This sequence joins TRBV19 and TRBJ2-2; TRBD1 agrees at 7 bases. The CDR3 is 14 residues long. The germline CDR1 and CDR2 sequences are LNHDA and SQIVND (reference sequence). The trim removed 6 bases at V and 6 bases at J, leaving 7 bases unmatched. The CDR3 protein is CASRDDRDAGELFF. CDR3 nucleotides: TGTGCCAGTAGGGACGACAGGGACGCCGGGGAGCTGTTTTTT.

The V call is TRBV6-1, the J call TRBJ2-6; D ambiguous. The germline V gene has CDR1 MNHNS and CDR2 SASEGT. V was trimmed by 1 base and J by 0 bases, leaving 7 bases between them. The CDR3 is made up of 16 amino acids. DNA of the CDR3: TGTGCCAGCAGTGAAGGGTCCGGCTCTGGGGCCAACGTCCTGACTTTC. The encoded protein is CASSEGSGSGANVLTF.

V usage is TRBV4-2 and J usage is TRBJ2-1; D uncertain. The CDR3 spans 15 residues. Germline CDR1 reads LGHNA; CDR2 reads YNFKEQ. V was pared by 1 base and J by 0 bases, with 7 bases between. Here the CDR3 DNA reads TGTGCCAGCAGCCAAGGAGATGGCTCCTACAATGAGCAGTTCTTC. Translating it yields CASSQGDGSYNEQFF.

The chain has TRBV19 and TRBJ1-1; D unresolved. The CDR3 sequence is 11 residues long. Germline V gene lookup returns CDR1 LNHDA and CDR2 SQIVND (reference sequence). V was clipped by 6 bases and J by 6 bases, with 8 bases between them. The chain's CDR3 is CASRLEPEAFF. DNA for the CDR3: TGTGCCAGTAGACTCGAGCCTGAAGCTTTCTTT. Together with reference TRBV19 and TRBJ1-1, the CDR3 gives the full variable domain: DGGITQSPKYLFRKEGQNVTLSCEQNLNHDAMYWYRQDPGQGLRLIYYSQIVNDFQKGDIAEGYSVSREKKESFPLTVTSAQKNPTAFYLCASRLEPEAFFGQGTRLTVV.

Only one count was recorded for this clone. The chain combines TRBV19 with TRBJ2-7; the D gene is possibly TRBD1 (5 bases). Germline lookup yields CDR1 LNHDA and CDR2 SQIVND (reference sequence). V lost 4 bases, J lost 7 bases, and 14 bases lay in between. The CDR3 contains 13 residues. CDR3 nucleotides: TGTGCCAGTAGTACGATCTGGACAAGAGAGCAGTACTTC. This codes for CASSTIWTREQYF.

The chain recombines TRBV12-5 with TRBJ2-7, with D perhaps TRBD1 (5 bases). Trimming took 3 bases from V and 1 from J, leaving 13 bases between them. This CDR3 spans 15 amino acids. Germline CDR1 and CDR2: LGHNT and FRNRAP. CDR3 protein: CASGLTPGASYEQYF. For the CDR3, the DNA is TGTGCTAGTGGTTTAACCCCTGGGGCTTCCTACGAGCAGTACTTC.

Comments on this clone: Relative to the germline gene, one junction end is altered; a read error may explain this. This chain uses TRBV6-5 with TRBJ2-3, with D hard to call. Germline CDR1 and CDR2: MNHEY and SVGAGI. The CDR3 is 14 amino acids. The CDR3 nucleotides read TGTGCCAGCAGCTACTCTGGGTTCACAGATACGCAGTATTTT. It codes for CASSYSGFTDTQYF.

Turning to this clone: The germline gene is not matched at one end of the junction; a read error may be the cause. The chain carries TRBV2 and TRBJ1-6; possibly TRBD1 for D (6 bases). Germline V gene lookup returns CDR1 SNHLY and CDR2 FYNNEI. The CDR3 runs to 17 residues. CDR3 DNA sequence: TGTGCCAGCAGCGAAGGATACGACAGGCCCGGCGGTTCACCCCTCCACTTT. It is translated as CASSEGYDRPGGSPLHF.

This clone was counted once. V is TRBV27 and J is TRBJ2-1, with D perhaps matching TRBD2 (6 bases). Germline CDR1 reads MNHEY; CDR2 reads SMNVEV (reference sequence). The ends were cut back, 5 bases at V and 6 bases at J, with 17 bases in the middle. The CDR3 loop spans 15 amino acids. The CDR3 reads CASSRGPGDPNEQFF. The CDR3 region has the DNA TGTGCCAGCAGTCGAGGACCGGGGGACCCCAATGAGCAGTTCTTC.

This clone was detected once. The rearrangement uses TRBV19 and TRBJ2-3, with D tentatively TRBD2 (6 bases). Trimming removed 3 bases from V and 6 bases from J, with 13 bases in between. The CDR3 runs 14 residues. Per germline, CDR1 LNHDA and CDR2 SQIVND (reference sequence). The CDR3 DNA reads as TGTGCCAGTAGTATCGTCGGGAGCCCCGATACGCAGTATTTT. It yields the protein CASSIVGSPDTQYF.

The J gene is TRBJ2-3, the V gene TRBV9; TRBD2 agrees at 13 bases. This CDR3 has 17 amino acids. The trim removed 3 bases at V and 0 bases at J, leaving 4 bases unmatched. Germline V CDR1 and CDR2: SGDLS, YYNGEE. CDR3 loop: CASSGGLAGASTDTQYF. The CDR3, as DNA: TGTGCCAGCAGCGGCGGACTAGCGGGAGCTAGCACAGATACGCAGTATTTT.

The chain recombines TRBV7-8 with TRBJ1-1; D call uncertain. The CDR3 runs to 13 residues. Germline V CDR1 and CDR2: SGHVS, FQNEAQ. V was clipped by 9 bases and J by 2 bases, with 13 bases between them. In DNA form, the CDR3 reads TGTGCCAGTTCAGAGGGCTTCAACACTGAAGCTTTCTTT. Translating gives CASSEGFNTEAFF.

The CDR3 DNA reads as TGTGCCACCGTGGGGTTTACTGGAAACACCATATATTTT. Protein product: CATVGFTGNTIYF. V gene TRBV10-3 combines with J gene TRBJ1-3; D is unclear. The CDR3 covers 13 residues. Trimming stripped 10 bases from V and 2 bases from J, with 12 bases between. CDR1 is ENHRY, CDR2 SYGVKD, per germline.

The chain couples TRBV28 to TRBJ1-2; D may be TRBD1 (6 bases). This CDR3 region has 12 residues. Germline CDR1 MDHEN, CDR2 SYDVKM. V lost 7 bases to trimming and J lost 2 bases, with 8 bases between them. The CDR3 nucleotides read TGTGCCAGCACTACAGGGAACTATGGCTACACCTTC. As protein: CASTTGNYGYTF.

The chain joins TRBV19 to TRBJ1-5, with D possibly TRBD1 on 5 matching bases. The germline gives CDR1 LNHDA, CDR2 SQIVND (reference sequence). With 5 bases removed from V and 6 bases from J, the gap between germline ends came to 17 bases. The CDR3 extends over 15 amino acids. The CDR3: CASSLRPRAVQPQHF. In nucleotides, the CDR3 is TGTGCCAGTAGTCTGCGACCCAGGGCCGTTCAGCCCCAGCATTTT.

This chain joins TRBV15 and TRBJ2-2, with a weak D call TRBD2 (5 bases). The CDR3 has 15 residues. Germline lookup yields CDR1 LNHNV and CDR2 YYDKDF (reference sequence). Deletions cut 1 base from V and 3 bases from J, with 9 bases between. The CDR3 protein is CATSRVRGYTGELFF. The CDR3 nucleotides are TGTGCCACCAGCAGAGTTCGGGGATACACCGGGGAGCTGTTTTTT. The full variable domain, in which reference TRBV15 and TRBJ2-2 provide the parts outside the CDR3, is DAMVIQNPRYQVTQFGKPVTLSCSQTLNHNVMYWYQQKSSQAPKLLFHYYDKDFNNEADTPDNFQSRRPNTSFCFLDIRSPGLGDTAMYLCATSRVRGYTGELFFGEGSRLTVL.

The chain couples TRBV12-3 or TRBV12-4 to TRBJ1-3, with TRBD1 identical over 8 bases. With V trimmed by 6 bases and J by 7 bases, 5 bases remained unmatched. This CDR3 contains 13 residues. The CDR3 protein is CASSPGQVNTIYF. Written as DNA, the CDR3 is TGTGCCAGCAGCCCGGGACAGGTTAACACCATATATTTT.

The chain is built from TRBV12-5 and TRBJ2-1; D might be TRBD1 (5 bases). The CDR3 runs to 16 residues. The V gene's germline CDR1 is LGHNT and CDR2 FRNRAP. V was trimmed by 2 bases and J by 1 base, leaving 12 bases between them. The CDR3, as DNA: TGTGCTAGTGGTTTGAATGACAGAGCGTCCTACAATGAGCAGTTCTTC. The encoded protein is CASGLNDRASYNEQFF.

The V and J genes are TRBV11-2 and TRBJ1-1; a possible D gene is TRBD1 (5 bases). The germline V gene encodes CDR1 SGHAT and CDR2 FQNNGV. CDR3 length equals 14 residues. V was clipped by 3 bases and J by 10 bases, with 18 bases between them. As DNA, the CDR3 is TGTGCCAGCAGCTTTAGCAGGGTAAGGGGTAGAGCTTTCTTT. Protein: CASSFSRVRGRAFF.

This rearrangement joins TRBV29-1 to TRBJ2-5, with D possibly being TRBD2 (7 bases). The V gene lost 7 bases and the J gene lost 1 base, with 10 bases spanning the gap. This CDR3 has 12 residues. The V gene's germline CDR1 is SQVTM and CDR2 ANQGSEA. The CDR3 region has the DNA TGCAGCGCCGGGGGGCTCCAAGAGACCCAGTACTTC. It specifies CSAGGLQETQYF.

The chain couples TRBV5-4 to TRBJ1-1; a weak D match, TRBD1 (5 bases). The CDR3 is made up of 13 amino acids. The V end was cut by 7 bases, the J end by 4 bases, with 14 bases between. CDR1 and CDR2 from the germline V gene are SGHNT and YYREEE (reference sequence). The CDR3 is CASENRGGTEAFF. The CDR3 DNA reads as TGTGCCAGCGAAAATCGGGGGGGCACTGAAGCTTTCTTT.